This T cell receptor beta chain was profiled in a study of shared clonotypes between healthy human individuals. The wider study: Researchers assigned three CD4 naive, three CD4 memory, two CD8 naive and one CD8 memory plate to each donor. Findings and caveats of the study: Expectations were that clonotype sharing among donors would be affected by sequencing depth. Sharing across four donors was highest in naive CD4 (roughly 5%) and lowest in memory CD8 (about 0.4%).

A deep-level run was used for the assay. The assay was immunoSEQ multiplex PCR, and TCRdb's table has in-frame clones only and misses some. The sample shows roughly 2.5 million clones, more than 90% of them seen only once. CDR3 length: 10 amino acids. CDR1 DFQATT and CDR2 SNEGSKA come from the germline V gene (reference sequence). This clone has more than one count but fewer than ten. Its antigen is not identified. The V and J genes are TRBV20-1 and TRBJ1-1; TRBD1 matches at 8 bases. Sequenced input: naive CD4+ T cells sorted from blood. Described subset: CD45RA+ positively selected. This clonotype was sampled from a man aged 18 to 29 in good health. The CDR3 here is CRGTGGEAFF. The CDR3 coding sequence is TGCAGGGGAACAGGGGGTGAAGCTTTCTTT.